This TCR beta chain was recovered during a study of T cells after posttransplantation cyclophosphamide. Broader study findings: Skin or GI-infiltrating T cells shared few TRB sequences with blood. Later blood repertoires were often dominated by clones from the donor CD8+ memory compartment. After PTCy, TRB diversity resembled that of CNI/methotrexate controls.

About this clone: Its antigen is undetermined.

Germline V gives CDR1 SGHDT, CDR2 YYEEEE. The CDR3 is 15 amino acids. Deletions cut 4 bases from V and 4 bases from J, with 17 bases between. Profiled with immunoSEQ multiplex PCR; TCRdb holds only in-frame clones, not every one. Of approximately 47,000 clones in the sample, roughly 93% were seen once. The receptor's source is a woman aged 50 to 65 in good health and a related stem cell transplant donor. The sequencing sample was made of PBMCs. The rearrangement uses TRBV5-6 and TRBJ1-2; TRBD1 is a possible D gene (5 bases). CDR3 sequence: CASSPSGGIGYGYTF. The CDR3 bases are TGTGCCAGCAGCCCATCCGGGGGTATAGGCTATGGCTACACCTTC. The full variable domain, its missing parts supplied by reference TRBV5-6 and TRBJ1-2, is DAGVTQSPTHLIKTRGQQVTLRCSPKSGHDTVSWYQQALGQGPQFIFQYYEEEERQRGNFPDRFSGHQFPNYSSELNVNALLLGDSALYLCASSPSGGIGYGYTFGSGTRLTVV.